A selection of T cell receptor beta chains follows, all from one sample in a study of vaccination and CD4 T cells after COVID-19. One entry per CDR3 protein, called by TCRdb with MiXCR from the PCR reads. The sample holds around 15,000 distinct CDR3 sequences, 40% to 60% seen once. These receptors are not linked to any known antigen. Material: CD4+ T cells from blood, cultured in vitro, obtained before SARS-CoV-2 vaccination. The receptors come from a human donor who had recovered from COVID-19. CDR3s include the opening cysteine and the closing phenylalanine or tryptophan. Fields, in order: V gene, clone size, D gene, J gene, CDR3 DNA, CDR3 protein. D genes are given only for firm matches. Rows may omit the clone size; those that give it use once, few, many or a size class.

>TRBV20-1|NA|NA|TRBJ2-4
TGCAGTGCTAGTAATCTAGCGCAGTACTTC
CSASNLAQYF
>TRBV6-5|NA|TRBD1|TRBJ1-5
TGTGCCAGCAGTTATAACAGGGGGCCTAATCAGCCCCAGCATTTT
CASSYNRGPNQPQHF
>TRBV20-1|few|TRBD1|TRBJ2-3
TGCAGTGCTAGAGTCCAGGGGGCGTATACGCAGTATTTT
CSARVQGAYTQYF
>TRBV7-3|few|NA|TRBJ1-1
TGTGCCAGCAGTTCGGGACACTCGAACACTGAAGCTTTCTTT
CASSSGHSNTEAFF
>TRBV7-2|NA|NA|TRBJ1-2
TGTGCCAGCAGCCCCCATAGAGGAAACTATGGCTACACCTTC
CASSPHRGNYGYTF
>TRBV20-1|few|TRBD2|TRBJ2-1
TGCAGTGCTAGAGCTCTAGCGGGAGGGCAAAACAATGAGCAGTTCTTC
CSARALAGGQNNEQFF
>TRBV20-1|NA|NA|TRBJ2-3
TGCAGTGCCCCAACCCTCACAGATACGCAGTATTTT
CSAPTLTDTQYF
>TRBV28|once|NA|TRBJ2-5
TGTGCCAGCATTAAAACAGGGACGAGAGAGACCCAGTACTTC
CASIKTGTRETQYF
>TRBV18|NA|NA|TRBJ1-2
TGTGCCAGCTCACCTATAGCAGACACCGATCGTCGGGGCTACACCTTC
CASSPIADTDRRGYTF
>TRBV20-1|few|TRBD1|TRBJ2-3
TGCAGTGCCCCTGGACAGGGGGCAGATACGCAGTATTTT
CSAPGQGADTQYF
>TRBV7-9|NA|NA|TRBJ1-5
TGTGCCAGCAGCCGGGACATAAGCAATCAGCCCCAGCATTTT
CASSRDISNQPQHF